This is a list of T cell receptor beta chains from one sample in a study of cytomegalovirus exposure and HLA in healthy donors. The repertoire was sequenced with immunoSEQ multiplex PCR; TCRdb's copy has only in-frame clones and lacks some. The repertoire consists of more than 110,000 clones, with roughly 80% occurring once and the leading ten covering around 4.1%. Sample: PBMCs. All receptors come from a man between 35 and 55 years old in good health and CMV-seropositive. Both conserved end residues are part of each CDR3. A D gene is named only where the DNA matches it firmly. Only part of the rows carry a size: once, few, many, or a class if the clone is expanded.

NA NA TRBJ2-7 TRBV14 CASSRSHEQYF TGTGCCAGCAGCCGTTCTCACGAGCAGTACTTC
TRBD1 NA TRBJ1-5 TRBV19 CASTARGDRVAGGNQPQHF TGTGCCAGTACCGCGAGAGGGGACAGGGTAGCGGGAGGCAATCAGCCCCAGCATTTT
NA NA TRBJ2-7 TRBV6-6 CASSYRQVGEQYF TGTGCCAGCAGTTACAGGCAGGTGGGCGAGCAGTACTTC
NA NA TRBJ2-5 TRBV11-2 CASSRGLAYQETQYF TGTGCCAGCAGCCGAGGCCTAGCCTACCAAGAGACCCAGTACTTC
NA NA TRBJ2-7 TRBV5-1 CASSTPLSEQYF TGCGCCAGCAGCACCCCGTTGAGCGAGCAGTACTTC
NA NA TRBJ2-5 TRBV27 CASSFKGFETQYF TGTGCCAGCAGTTTCAAGGGGTTCGAGACCCAGTACTTC
NA NA TRBJ1-1 TRBV4-1 CASSQEVSRGTEAFF TGCGCCAGCAGCCAAGAAGTGTCGAGGGGGACTGAAGCTTTCTTT
NA NA TRBJ1-3 TRBV2 CASSLATTSGNTIYF TGTGCCAGCAGTCTGGCAACGACTTCTGGAAACACCATATATTTT
TRBD1 NA TRBJ1-5 TRBV6-5 CASTPGTGGQPQHF TGTGCCAGCACCCCCGGGACAGGGGGTCAGCCCCAGCATTTT
NA NA TRBJ2-5 TRBV12-5 CASGLVVSRRYQETQYF TGTGCTAGTGGTTTGGTAGTCTCTCGGCGGTACCAAGAGACCCAGTACTTC
TRBD1 once TRBJ1-4 TRBV5-6 CASSLTGVSNEKLFF TGTGCCAGCAGCCTAACAGGGGTGTCTAATGAAAAACTGTTTTTT
NA NA TRBJ1-1 TRBV27 CASSIFRETEAFF TGTGCCAGCAGTATATTCAGGGAAACTGAAGCTTTCTTT
NA NA TRBJ2-7 TRBV27 CASSLLQGSYEQYF TGTGCCAGCAGTTTGCTCCAGGGGAGCTACGAGCAGTACTTC
NA NA TRBJ2-2 TRBV5-7 CASSLAWNRQGYTGELFF TGTGCCAGCAGCTTGGCCTGGAATAGGCAGGGGTACACCGGGGAGCTGTTTTTT
NA NA TRBJ2-5 TRBV25-1 CASSESQWAGSETQYF TGTGCCAGCAGTGAATCTCAGTGGGCAGGCAGCGAGACCCAGTACTTC
TRBD1 medium-sized TRBJ1-6 TRBV27 CASRGQGINNSPLHF TGTGCCAGCCGTGGACAGGGTATTAATAATTCACCCCTCCACTTT
NA once TRBJ1-1 TRBV9 CASSPAGLTEAFF TGTGCCAGCAGCCCGGCGGGGCTGACTGAAGCTTTCTTT
TRBD2 NA TRBJ2-3 TRBV5-1 CASSLMASGTDTQYF TGCGCCAGCAGCTTGATGGCTAGCGGGACAGATACGCAGTATTTT
TRBD1 NA TRBJ2-7 TRBV5-6 CASSLVTGGVKYEQYF TGTGCCAGCAGCTTGGTTACAGGGGGCGTCAAGTACGAGCAGTACTTC
NA NA TRBJ2-3 TRBV5-1 CASSPVYSSDTQYF TGCGCCAGCAGCCCCGTTTATAGTTCAGATACGCAGTATTTT
NA NA TRBJ1-1 TRBV30 CAYKVGHRSMNTEAFF TGTGCCTACAAGGTCGGTCACAGATCGATGAACACTGAAGCTTTCTTT
TRBD2 NA TRBJ2-3 TRBV5-1 CASRPGLAVRYTQYF TGCGCCAGCAGACCGGGACTAGCAGTGAGATATACGCAGTATTTT
NA NA TRBJ2-5 TRBV18 CASSPPLQGVETQYF TGTGCCAGCTCACCACCGCTACAGGGTGTGGAGACCCAGTACTTC
TRBD2 NA TRBJ2-2 TRBV2 CASSAGRAGELFF TGTGCCAGCAGTGCGGGGAGGGCCGGGGAGCTGTTTTTT
NA NA TRBJ2-3 TRBV4-3 CASSQDTRGAGRLTDTQYF TGCGCCAGCAGCCAAGATACCCGAGGGGCAGGGAGGTTGACAGATACGCAGTATTTT
TRBD1 NA TRBJ2-5 TRBV7-9 CASSASDRSTQYF TGTGCCAGCAGCGCCTCGGACAGGTCGACCCAGTACTTC